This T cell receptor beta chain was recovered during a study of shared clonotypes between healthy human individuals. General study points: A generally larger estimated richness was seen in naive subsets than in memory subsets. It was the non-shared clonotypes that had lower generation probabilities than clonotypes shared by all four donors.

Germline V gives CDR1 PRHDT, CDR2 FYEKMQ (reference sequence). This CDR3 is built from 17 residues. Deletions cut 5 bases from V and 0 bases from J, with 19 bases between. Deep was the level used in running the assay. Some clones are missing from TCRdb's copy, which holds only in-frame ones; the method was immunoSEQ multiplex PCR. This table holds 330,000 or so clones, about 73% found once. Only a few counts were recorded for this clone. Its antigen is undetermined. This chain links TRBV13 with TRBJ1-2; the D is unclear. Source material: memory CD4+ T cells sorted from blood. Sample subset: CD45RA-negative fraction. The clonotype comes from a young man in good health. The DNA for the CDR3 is TGTGCCAGCAGCCCAACCAGCCTACGCGTTCCTAACTATGGCTACACCTTC. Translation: CASSPTSLRVPNYGYTF.